This T cell receptor beta chain was documented in a study of blood T cell repertoires in COVID-19. Assay: immunoSEQ multiplex PCR; the TCRdb copy retains only in-frame clones and omits some. Among about 200,000 clones, 85% to 90% were seen once, and the ten largest hold around 1.5%. The CDR3 has 17 amino acids. Germline-derived CDR1 and CDR2 are LGHDT and YNNKEL (reference sequence). Between the trimmed V and J ends, which lost 1 base and 0 bases, there was a span of 13 bases. J is TRBJ2-4 and V is TRBV3-1 (or the pseudogene TRBV3-2), with D unclear. The specimen was peripheral blood. The receptor was isolated from a man between 18 and 35 years old with active or convalescent COVID-19. The CDR3 bases are TGTGCCAGCAGCCAAGTTAGTGGCGGAATAGCCAAAAACATTCAGTACTTC. It codes for CASSQVSGGIAKNIQYF.